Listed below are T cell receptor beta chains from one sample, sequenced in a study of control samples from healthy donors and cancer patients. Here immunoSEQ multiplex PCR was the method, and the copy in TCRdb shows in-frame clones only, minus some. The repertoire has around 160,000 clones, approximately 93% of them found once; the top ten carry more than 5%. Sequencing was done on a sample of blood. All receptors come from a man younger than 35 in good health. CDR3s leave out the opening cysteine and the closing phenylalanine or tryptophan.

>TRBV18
ASSPRQGLMNTEAF
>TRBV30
AWSPLFHRVTYEQY
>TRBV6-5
ASSRPPGEQY
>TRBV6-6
ASSSSRDTQY
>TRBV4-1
ASSQGISGGRIYNEQF
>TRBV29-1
SVEDLGDWPEAF
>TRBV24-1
ATSDFNGGPGELF
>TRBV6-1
ASSEYNSGRVKF
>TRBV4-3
ASSHREGSYEQY
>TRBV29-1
SVEEEVPGELF
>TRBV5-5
ASSLGGPRTLYGYT
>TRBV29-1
SVATQVDEQY
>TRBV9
ASSVSRMRKTGTNYGYT
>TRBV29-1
SSQGHNEKLF
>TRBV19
ASSAQNIQH
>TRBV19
ASSTPGLADYNEQF
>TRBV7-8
ASSLGPSAPTGGNTIY
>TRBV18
ASSPEAGGTGELF
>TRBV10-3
AISERNEQF
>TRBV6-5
ASRETGTGGGYT
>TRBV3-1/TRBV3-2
ASSQDGGHTGNTIY
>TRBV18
ASASTGYEQY